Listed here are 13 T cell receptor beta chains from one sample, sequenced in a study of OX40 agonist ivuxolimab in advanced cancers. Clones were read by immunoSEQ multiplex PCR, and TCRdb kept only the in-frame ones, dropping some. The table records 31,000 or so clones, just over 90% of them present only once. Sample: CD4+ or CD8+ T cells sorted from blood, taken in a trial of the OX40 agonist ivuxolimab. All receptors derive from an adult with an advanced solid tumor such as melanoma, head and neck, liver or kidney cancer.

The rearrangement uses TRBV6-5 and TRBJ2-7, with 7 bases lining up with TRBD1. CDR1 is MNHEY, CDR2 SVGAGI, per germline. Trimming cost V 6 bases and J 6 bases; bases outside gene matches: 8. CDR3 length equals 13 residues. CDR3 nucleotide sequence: TGTGCCAGCAGCCGTGACAGGGTCCTCGAGCAGTACGTC. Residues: CASSRDRVLEQYV.

CDR3 sequence: CASSESWGQETQYF. CDR3 DNA sequence: TGTGCCAGCAGCGAAAGCTGGGGGCAAGAGACCCAGTACTTC. The chain joins TRBV9 to TRBJ2-5; D might be TRBD1 or TRBD2, each matching 5 bases. Germline CDR1 reads SGDLS; CDR2 reads YYNGEE. The CDR3 has 14 residues. V lost 3 bases and J lost 2, with 11 bases in between.

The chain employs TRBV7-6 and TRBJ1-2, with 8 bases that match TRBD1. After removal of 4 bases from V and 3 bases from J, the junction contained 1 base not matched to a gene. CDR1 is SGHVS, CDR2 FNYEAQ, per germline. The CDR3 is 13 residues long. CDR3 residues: CASSSQGDYGYTF. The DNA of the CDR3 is TGTGCCAGCAGCTCACAGGGGGACTATGGCTACACCTTC. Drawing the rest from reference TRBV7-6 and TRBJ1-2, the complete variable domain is GAGVSQSPRYKVTKRGQDVALRCDPISGHVSLYWYRQALGQGPEFLTYFNYEAQQDKSGLPNDRFSAERPEGSISTLTIQRTEQRDSAMYRCASSSQGDYGYTFGSGTRLTVV.

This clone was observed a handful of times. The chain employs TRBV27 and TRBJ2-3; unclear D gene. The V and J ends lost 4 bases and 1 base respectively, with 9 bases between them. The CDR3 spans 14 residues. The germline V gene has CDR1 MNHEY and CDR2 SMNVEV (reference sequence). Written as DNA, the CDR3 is TGTGCCAGCAGTTCGGCCCCACGCACAGATACGCAGTATTTT. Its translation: CASSSAPRTDTQYF.

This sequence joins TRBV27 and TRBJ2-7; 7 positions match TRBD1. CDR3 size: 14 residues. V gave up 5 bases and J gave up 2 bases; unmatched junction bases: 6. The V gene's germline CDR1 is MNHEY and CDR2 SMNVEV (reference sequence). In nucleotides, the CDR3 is TGTGCCAGCAGTCTCAGGGGGAGAGCCTACGAGCAGTACTTC. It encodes CASSLRGRAYEQYF.

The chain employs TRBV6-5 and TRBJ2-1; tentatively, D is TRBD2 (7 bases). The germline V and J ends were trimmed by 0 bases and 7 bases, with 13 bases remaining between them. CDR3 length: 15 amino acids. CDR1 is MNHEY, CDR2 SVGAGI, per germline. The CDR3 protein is CASSYSGGGRNEQFF. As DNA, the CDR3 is TGTGCCAGCAGTTACTCGGGGGGGGGCCGAAATGAGCAGTTCTTC.

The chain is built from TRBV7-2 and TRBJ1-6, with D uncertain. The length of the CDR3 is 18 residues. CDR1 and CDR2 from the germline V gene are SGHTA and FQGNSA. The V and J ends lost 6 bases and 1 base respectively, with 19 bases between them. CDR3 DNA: TGTGCCAGCAGTCTGAGGGCACACACCTTATCCTATAATTCACCCCTCCACTTT. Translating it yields CASSLRAHTLSYNSPLHF.

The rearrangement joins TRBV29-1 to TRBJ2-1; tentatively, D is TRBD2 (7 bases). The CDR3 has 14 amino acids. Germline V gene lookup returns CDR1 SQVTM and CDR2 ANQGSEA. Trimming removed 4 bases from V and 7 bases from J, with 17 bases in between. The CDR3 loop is CSVVVGGAANEQFF. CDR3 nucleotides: TGCAGCGTTGTAGTGGGGGGGGCCGCGAATGAGCAGTTCTTC.

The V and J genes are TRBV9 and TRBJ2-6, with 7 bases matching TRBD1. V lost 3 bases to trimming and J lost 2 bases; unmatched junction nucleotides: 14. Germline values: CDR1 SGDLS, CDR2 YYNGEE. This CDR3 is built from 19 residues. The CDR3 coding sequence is TGTGCCAGCAGCGCGATATACGAGGGGGCGCTGGCTGGGGCCAACGTCCTGACTTTC. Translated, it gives CASSAIYEGALAGANVLTF.

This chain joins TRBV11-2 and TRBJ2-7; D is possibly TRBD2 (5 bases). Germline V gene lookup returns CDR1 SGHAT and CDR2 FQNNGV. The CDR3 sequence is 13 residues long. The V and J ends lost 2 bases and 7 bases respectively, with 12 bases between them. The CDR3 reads CASSLHISGEQYF. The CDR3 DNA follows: TGTGCCAGCAGCTTACACATTTCGGGGGAGCAGTACTTC.

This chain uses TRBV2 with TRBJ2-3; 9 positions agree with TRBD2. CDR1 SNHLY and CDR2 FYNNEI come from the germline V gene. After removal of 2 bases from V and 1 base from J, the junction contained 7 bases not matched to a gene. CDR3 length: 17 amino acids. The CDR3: CASSEYPSGTGTDTQYF. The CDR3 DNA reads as TGTGCCAGCAGTGAATACCCTAGCGGGACAGGCACAGATACGCAGTATTTT.

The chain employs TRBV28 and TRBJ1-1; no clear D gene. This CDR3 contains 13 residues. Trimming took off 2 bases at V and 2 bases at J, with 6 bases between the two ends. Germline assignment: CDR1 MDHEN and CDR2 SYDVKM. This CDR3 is CASSLGPNTEAFF. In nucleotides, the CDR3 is TGTGCCAGCAGTTTAGGTCCAAACACTGAAGCTTTCTTT.

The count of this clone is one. CDR3 in DNA: TGTGCCAGCAGCCACTGGCAGGGGGCTCCTAGCACAGATACGCAGTATTTT. It codes for CASSHWQGAPSTDTQYF. V is TRBV7-3 and J is TRBJ2-3; 8 nucleotides agree with TRBD1. The junction had 10 bases not matched to a gene; V was cut back by 5 bases and J by 0 bases. CDR1 SGHTA and CDR2 FQGTGA come from the germline V gene. The CDR3 runs 17 residues.